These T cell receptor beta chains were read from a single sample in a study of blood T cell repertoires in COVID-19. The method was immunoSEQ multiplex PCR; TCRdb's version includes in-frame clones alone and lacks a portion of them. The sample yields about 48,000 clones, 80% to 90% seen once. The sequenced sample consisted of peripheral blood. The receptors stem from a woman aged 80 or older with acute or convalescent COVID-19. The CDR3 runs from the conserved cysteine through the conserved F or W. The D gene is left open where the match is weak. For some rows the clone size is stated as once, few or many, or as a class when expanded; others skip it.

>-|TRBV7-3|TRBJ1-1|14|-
CASSLRGVGTEAFF
TGTGCCAGCAGCTTAAGGGGAGTAGGGACTGAAGCTTTCTTT
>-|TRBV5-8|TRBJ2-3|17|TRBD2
CASSLRASGGAQDTQYF
TGTGCCAGCAGCTTGCGGGCTAGCGGGGGGGCCCAAGATACGCAGTATTTT
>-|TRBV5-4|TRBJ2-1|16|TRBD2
CASSLASGAPMGEQFF
TGTGCCAGCAGCTTGGCTAGCGGGGCCCCCATGGGTGAGCAGTTCTTC
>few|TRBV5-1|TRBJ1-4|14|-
CASSLRQGNEKLFF
TGCGCCAGCAGCTTGAGGCAGGGTAACGAAAAACTGTTTTTT
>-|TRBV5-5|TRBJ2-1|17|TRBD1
CASSRDSLMGPYNEQFF
TGTGCCAGCAGCCGGGACAGTCTAATGGGGCCATACAATGAGCAGTTCTTC
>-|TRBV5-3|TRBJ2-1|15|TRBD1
CARILQDRGRNEQFF
TGTGCCAGAATCCTCCAGGACAGGGGGCGAAATGAGCAGTTCTTC
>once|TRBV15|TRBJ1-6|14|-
CATSTAGAWSPLHF
TGTGCCACCAGCACAGCAGGGGCATGGTCACCCCTCCACTTT
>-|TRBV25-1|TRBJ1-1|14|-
CASSESVVNTEAFF
TGTGCCAGCAGTGAATCTGTTGTGAACACTGAAGCTTTCTTT
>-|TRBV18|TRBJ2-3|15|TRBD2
CASSPAMGGTDTQYF
TGTGCCAGCTCACCTGCAATGGGGGGGACAGATACGCAGTATTTT
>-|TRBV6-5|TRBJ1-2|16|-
CASSYSRRTANGGYTF
TGTGCCAGCAGTTACTCTCGGCGGACAGCGAATGGGGGCTACACCTTC
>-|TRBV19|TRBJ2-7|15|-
CASSIDGYSSYEQYF
TGTGCCAGTAGTATAGATGGATACAGCTCCTACGAGCAGTACTTC
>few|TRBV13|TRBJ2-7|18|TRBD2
CASSSRTSGGLSSYEQYF
TGTGCCAGCAGCTCCCGGACTAGCGGGGGCCTGAGCTCCTACGAGCAGTACTTC
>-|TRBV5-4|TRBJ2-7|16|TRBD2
CASSFSSGGTWNEQYF
TGTGCCAGCAGCTTTTCGAGCGGGGGGACGTGGAACGAGCAGTACTTC
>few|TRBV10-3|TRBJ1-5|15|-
CAISEGHYSNQPQHF
TGTGCCATCAGTGAAGGACACTATAGCAATCAGCCCCAGCATTTT
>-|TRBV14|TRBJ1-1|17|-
CASSFSDLLSTYTEAFF
TGTGCCAGCAGCTTCTCAGACTTGCTCAGTACGTACACTGAAGCTTTCTTT
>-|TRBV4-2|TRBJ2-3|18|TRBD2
CASSQEGASGGGTDTQYF
TGTGCCAGCAGCCAGGAGGGGGCTAGCGGGGGGGGCACAGATACGCAGTATTTT
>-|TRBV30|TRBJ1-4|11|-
CAWSRNEKLFF
TGTGCCTGGAGTCGGAATGAAAAACTGTTTTTT
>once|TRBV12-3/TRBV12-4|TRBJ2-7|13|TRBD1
CASSLNRGLEQYF
TGTGCCAGCAGTTTGAACAGGGGGCTCGAGCAGTACTTC
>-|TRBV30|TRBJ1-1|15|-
CAWSVARPGGHAAFF
TGTGCCTGGAGTGTAGCCCGCCCCGGGGGGCACGCAGCTTTCTTT
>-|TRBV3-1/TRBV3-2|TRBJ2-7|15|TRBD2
CASSLGLAGTYEQYF
TGTGCCAGCAGCCTGGGACTAGCGGGAACCTACGAGCAGTACTTC
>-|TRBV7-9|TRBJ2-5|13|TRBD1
CASSRQGSSAQYF
TGTGCCAGCAGCCGACAGGGGTCCTCTGCGCAGTACTTC
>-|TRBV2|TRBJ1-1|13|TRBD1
CASGDRRNTEAFF
TGTGCCAGTGGGGACAGACGCAACACTGAAGCTTTCTTT
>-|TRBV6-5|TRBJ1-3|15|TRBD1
CASSYSGQGLDTIYF
TGTGCCAGCAGTTACTCGGGACAGGGGTTAGACACCATATATTTT
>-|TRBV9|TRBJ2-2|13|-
CASSVQGYGELFF
TGTGCCAGCAGCGTACAGGGATACGGGGAGCTGTTTTTT
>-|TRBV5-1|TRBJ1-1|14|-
CASSKGQKNTEAFF
TGCGCCAGCAGCAAGGGACAAAAGAACACTGAAGCTTTCTTT
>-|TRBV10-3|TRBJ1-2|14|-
CAISEGHPNYGYTF
TGTGCCATCAGTGAGGGGCACCCTAACTATGGCTACACCTTC
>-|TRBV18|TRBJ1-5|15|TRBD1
CASSPGTGGDQPQHF
TGTGCCAGCTCACCAGGGACAGGGGGTGATCAGCCCCAGCATTTT
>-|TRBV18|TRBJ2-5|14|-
CASSPPAQGGTQYF
TGTGCCAGCTCACCACCGGCCCAGGGGGGGACCCAGTACTTC
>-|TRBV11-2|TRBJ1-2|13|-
CASSLASSGGYTF
TGTGCCAGCAGCTTGGCGTCCTCAGGGGGCTACACCTTC
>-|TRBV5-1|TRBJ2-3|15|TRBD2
CASSSTGTSGNTQYF
TGCGCCAGCAGCTCCACCGGGACTAGCGGTAATACGCAGTATTTT
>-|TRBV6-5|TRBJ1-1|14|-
CASIRGGENTEAFF
TGTGCCAGCATTCGGGGGGGGGAAAACACTGAAGCTTTCTTT
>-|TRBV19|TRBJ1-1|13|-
CASSTPGNTEAFF
TGTGCCAGTAGTACCCCAGGGAACACTGAAGCTTTCTTT
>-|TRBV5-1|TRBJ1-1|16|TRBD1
CASSGRTDRWNTEAFF
TGCGCCAGCAGCGGCCGGACGGACAGGTGGAACACTGAAGCTTTCTTT
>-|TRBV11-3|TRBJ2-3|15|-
CASSVTSFGTDTQYF
TGTGCCAGCAGCGTGACTAGTTTTGGCACAGATACGCAGTATTTT
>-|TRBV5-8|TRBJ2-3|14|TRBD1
CASSPRTGENTQYF
TGTGCCAGCAGCCCTAGGACAGGGGAAAATACGCAGTATTTT
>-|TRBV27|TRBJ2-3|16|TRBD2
CASSLTSGTLTDTQYF
TGTGCCAGCAGTTTGACTAGCGGGACCCTCACAGATACGCAGTATTTT
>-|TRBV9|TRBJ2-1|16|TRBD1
CASSPNPGQGYNEQFF
TGTGCCAGCAGCCCCAACCCGGGACAGGGTTACAATGAGCAGTTCTTC
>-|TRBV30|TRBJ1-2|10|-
CALTAYGYTF
TGTGCCCTGACAGCCTATGGCTACACCTTC
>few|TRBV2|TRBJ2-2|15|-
CAVPVVASEGGELFF
TGTGCCGTCCCAGTGGTGGCTAGCGAAGGCGGGGAGCTGTTTTTT
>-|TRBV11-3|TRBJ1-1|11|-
CASKPMVQAFF
TGTGCCAGCAAGCCGATGGTTCAAGCTTTCTTT
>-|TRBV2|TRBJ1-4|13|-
CASSGQGGEKLFF
TGTGCCAGCAGTGGGCAGGGTGGTGAAAAACTGTTTTTT
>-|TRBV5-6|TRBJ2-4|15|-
CASSLRQLAKNIQYF
TGTGCCAGCAGCTTGAGACAACTAGCCAAAAACATTCAGTACTTC
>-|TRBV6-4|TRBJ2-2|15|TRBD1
CASRAGQGDTGELFF
TGTGCCAGCAGAGCGGGACAGGGGGACACCGGGGAGCTGTTTTTT
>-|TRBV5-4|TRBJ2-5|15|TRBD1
CASSSGDRTQETQYF
TGTGCCAGCAGCTCAGGGGACAGAACTCAAGAGACCCAGTACTTC
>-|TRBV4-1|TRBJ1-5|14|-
CASSPGGGNQPQHF
TGCGCCAGCAGCCCTGGCGGGGGGAATCAGCCCCAGCATTTT
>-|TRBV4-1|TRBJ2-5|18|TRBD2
CASSRVPGLAAVGETQYF
TGCGCCAGCAGCCGCGTCCCGGGACTAGCGGCGGTGGGAGAGACCCAGTACTTC